This TCR beta chain derives from a study of OX40 agonist ivuxolimab in advanced cancers. Study context: Given to patients was ivuxolimab, an agonistic anti-OX40 (CD134) antibody. Mean age approximately 66 years, range about 20 to 90; about 81% male.

The CDR3 covers 15 residues. Losses at the gene ends were 4 bases for V and 9 bases for J; bases not matched to a gene: 6. Germline V CDR1 and CDR2: SGHKS, YYEKEE (reference sequence). Sequencing used immunoSEQ multiplex PCR; TCRdb keeps in-frame clones, though not all of them. The sample holds roughly 71,000 clones, 65% to 90% seen once. Details on this clone: Antigen specificity is unknown.

Findings of the study overall: Clonal expansion from baseline to week 6 occurred in both CD4+ and CD8+ T cells.

This clonotype was sampled from an adult with an advanced solid tumor such as melanoma, head and neck, liver or kidney cancer. The sample consisted of CD4+ or CD8+ T cells sorted from blood, taken in a trial of the OX40 agonist ivuxolimab. The chain joins TRBV5-5 to TRBJ2-1; TRBD2 agrees at 14 bases. The CDR3 sequence: CASSEGLAGVSEQFF. The CDR3, as DNA: TGTGCCAGCAGCGAGGGACTAGCGGGAGTAAGTGAGCAGTTCTTC.